The 18 T cell receptor beta chains below were found in one sample sequenced in a study of beta chain features in type 1 diabetes. Their antigens remain unidentified. Study-level findings and limits: Patients with Type 1 diabetes showed moderately but significantly shorter TCRB CDR3s in all four CD4+ subsets.

The sequenced template was cDNA made from the entire isolated RNA. Using immunoSEQ multiplex PCR, the repertoire was profiled, and TCRdb retains in-frame clones only, with some absent. The data contain roughly 350,000 clones, 8.5% to 10% of them seen just once; the ten biggest clones take up over 0.45%. The material sequenced was central memory CD4+ T cells from blood. Source of these receptors: a young man with type 1 diabetes.

This clone has more than one count but fewer than ten. The rearrangement links TRBV28 to TRBJ2-7, with 12 nucleotides matching TRBD2. Unmatched junction bases numbered 2, after V lost 8 bases and J lost 0 bases. CDR1 is MDHEN and CDR2 is SYDVKM in the germline V gene. CDR3 length equals 14 residues. DNA for the CDR3: TGTGCCAGCGCGACTAGCGGGAGCTCCTACGAGCAGTACTTC. It encodes CASATSGSSYEQYF.

This clone came up a few times. V usage is TRBV5-1 and J usage is TRBJ1-3; 7 bases map to TRBD1. The CDR3 has 14 amino acids. Looked up from germline, CDR1 is SGHRS and CDR2 is YFSETQ. Germline trimming cut 1 base from V and 5 bases from J; bases unmatched to any gene: 3. CDR3 in amino acids: CASSLTGERNTIYF. The CDR3 DNA is TGCGCCAGCAGCTTGACAGGGGAGCGAAACACCATATATTTT.

Note on this clone: A much larger clone differs from this one at a single base, so this may be a read error. V is TRBV7-8 and J is TRBJ2-6; D is undetermined. This CDR3 is built from 14 residues. V was shortened by 3 bases and J by 0 bases, with 3 bases between the two germline ends. CDR1 SGHVS and CDR2 FQNEAQ come from the germline V gene. The CDR3: CASSLSSGANVLTF. As DNA, the CDR3 is TGTGCCAGCAGCTTGAGCTCTGGGGCCAACGTCCTGACTTTC.

This clone has a handful of counts. The V gene is TRBV5-6, the J gene TRBJ1-3; no firm D call. CDR3 length equals 13 residues. The germline V gene encodes CDR1 SGHDT and CDR2 YYEEEE. V was cut by 5 bases and J by 4 bases, with 10 bases left in between. Written as DNA, the CDR3 is TGTGCCAGCAGTCCTACATGGGGAAACACCATATATTTT. Its translation: CASSPTWGNTIYF.

This clone is deemed medium-sized (0.01 to 0.1%). This chain joins TRBV19 and TRBJ1-2, with no clear D. V lost 5 bases, J lost 1 base, and 8 bases lay in between. CDR3 length: 13 amino acids. CDR1 LNHDA and CDR2 SQIVND come from the germline V gene (reference sequence). The CDR3 DNA sequence: TGTGCCAGTAGTCGTTGGGGTAACTATGGCTACACCTTC. Its protein is CASSRWGNYGYTF.

V is TRBV6-5 and J is TRBJ1-5; 11 nucleotides agree with TRBD1. The CDR3 length is 14 residues. Germline CDR1 reads MNHEY; CDR2 reads SVGAGI. Germline trimming cut 5 bases from V and 7 bases from J; bases unmatched to any gene: 4. The CDR3 DNA is TGTGCCAGCAGTACGGACAGGGGGCGACAGCCCCAGCATTTT. Translation gives CASSTDRGRQPQHF.

This clone was observed a few times. The chain couples TRBV2 to TRBJ2-7, with 7 positions matching TRBD2. CDR3 length: 15 residues. V lost 4 bases, J lost 2 bases, and 8 bases stayed unmatched. Germline assignment: CDR1 SNHLY and CDR2 FYNNEI. The CDR3 nucleotides read TGTGCCAGCAGTGTGCGGGGGAGAGGAGCCTACGAGCAGTACTTC. Its protein is CASSVRGRGAYEQYF.

V and J are TRBV11-2 and TRBJ2-1; 7 bases are a match to TRBD2. V was pared by 5 bases and J by 4 bases, with 8 bases of the junction left unmatched. Germline V lookup: CDR1 SGHAT, CDR2 FQNNGV. There are 15 residues in the CDR3. The CDR3 bases are TGTGCCAGCAGCCCACAAGCGGGAAGGTACAATGAGCAGTTCTTC. This codes for CASSPQAGRYNEQFF.

This clone came up a few times. The chain joins TRBV7-8 to TRBJ2-7, with D perhaps TRBD1 (6 bases). CDR1 and CDR2 (germline): SGHVS, FQNEAQ. The length of the CDR3 is 13 residues. V dropped 5 bases and J dropped 3 bases, with 11 bases sitting between them. This CDR3 is CASSHTGIYEQYF. DNA of the CDR3: TGTGCCAGCAGCCACACAGGGATCTACGAGCAGTACTTC.

This rearrangement joins TRBV5-1 to TRBJ1-1, with D tentatively TRBD1 (6 bases). The CDR3 consists of 12 residues. CDR1 and CDR2 from the germline V gene are SGHRS and YFSETQ. CDR3 coding DNA: TGCACGCAGGAGGGGGTAAACACTGAAGCTTTCTTT. The encoded protein is CTQEGVNTEAFF.

The rearrangement uses TRBV11-2 and TRBJ2-7; 11 bases align to TRBD2. Germline CDR1 is SGHAT and CDR2 is FQNNGV. The J segment lost 6 bases and the V segment lost 8 bases, leaving 12 bases of the junction unmatched. The CDR3 has 15 amino acids. CDR3 in DNA: TGTGCCAGCTTACTAGCGGGAGTCGGGGTTGGCGAGCAGTACTTC. Translating gives CASLLAGVGVGEQYF.

This clone has only a few counts. This chain links TRBV28 with TRBJ1-1, with D hard to call. Germline CDR1 reads MDHEN; CDR2 reads SYDVKM. This CDR3 is 13 amino acids long. Trimming removed 8 bases at V and 2 bases at J, with 12 bases between. The CDR3 loop reads CASEDSGNTEAFF. CDR3 coding DNA: TGTGCCAGCGAAGACTCAGGAAACACTGAAGCTTTCTTT.

The rearrangement joins TRBV28 to TRBJ2-1, with no clear D. CDR1 is MDHEN and CDR2 is SYDVKM in the germline V gene. The V gene lost 5 bases and the J gene lost 3 bases, with 14 bases spanning the gap. This CDR3 spans 15 amino acids. CDR3 nucleotide sequence: TGTGCCAGCAGTCACCCGACGAGGTTCTACAATGAGCAGTTCTTC. It translates to CASSHPTRFYNEQFF.

This clone was counted only a few times. The chain combines TRBV6-5 with TRBJ2-7, with D possibly being TRBD1 (6 bases). The CDR3 has 14 amino acids. Per the germline V gene, CDR1 is MNHEY and CDR2 is SVGAGI. V lost 6 bases, J lost 3 bases, and 15 bases lay in between. As DNA, the CDR3 is TGTGCCAGCAGCCCCCGGAGACAGGTCTACGAGCAGTACTTC. Amino acid sequence: CASSPRRQVYEQYF.

This clone was observed at least ten times. The chain carries TRBV28 and TRBJ1-5; D gene unclear. The ends were cut back, 2 bases at V and 4 bases at J, with 6 bases in the middle. Looked up from germline, CDR1 is MDHEN and CDR2 is SYDVKM. CDR3 length equals 13 residues. DNA of the CDR3: TGTGCCAGCAGTTTACTGAGAAATCAGCCCCAGCATTTT. It translates to CASSLLRNQPQHF.

This clone was detected only a few times. The V call is TRBV18, the J call TRBJ2-3; the D is unclear. Germline V gene lookup returns CDR1 KGHSH and CDR2 LQKENI. Trimming shortened V by 5 bases and J by 3 bases, and 3 bases separated the two germline ends. The CDR3 is made up of 11 amino acids. DNA of the CDR3: TGTGCCAGCTCAGAGACAGATACGCAGTATTTT. Its translation: CASSETDTQYF.

This clone came up a few times. At one boundary the junction diverges from the germline segment, which might be a read error. The J gene is TRBJ1-2, the V gene TRBV5-1, with D hard to call. Germline-derived CDR1 and CDR2 are SGHRS and YFSETQ. This CDR3 has 14 residues. As DNA, the CDR3 is TGTGCCAGCAGCCTTATGTCGGTGGACTATGGCTACACCTTC. Translated: CASSLMSVDYGYTF.

Ten or more counts support this clone. The chain recombines TRBV5-6 with TRBJ2-7, with 7 bases that match TRBD1. V was clipped by 5 bases and J by 1 base; unmatched bases: 6. Germline CDR1 reads SGHDT; CDR2 reads YYEEEE. The CDR3 runs to 14 residues. CDR3 DNA: TGTGCCAGCAGAAGACAGGGATCGTCCTACGAGCAGTACTTC. It codes for CASRRQGSSYEQYF.